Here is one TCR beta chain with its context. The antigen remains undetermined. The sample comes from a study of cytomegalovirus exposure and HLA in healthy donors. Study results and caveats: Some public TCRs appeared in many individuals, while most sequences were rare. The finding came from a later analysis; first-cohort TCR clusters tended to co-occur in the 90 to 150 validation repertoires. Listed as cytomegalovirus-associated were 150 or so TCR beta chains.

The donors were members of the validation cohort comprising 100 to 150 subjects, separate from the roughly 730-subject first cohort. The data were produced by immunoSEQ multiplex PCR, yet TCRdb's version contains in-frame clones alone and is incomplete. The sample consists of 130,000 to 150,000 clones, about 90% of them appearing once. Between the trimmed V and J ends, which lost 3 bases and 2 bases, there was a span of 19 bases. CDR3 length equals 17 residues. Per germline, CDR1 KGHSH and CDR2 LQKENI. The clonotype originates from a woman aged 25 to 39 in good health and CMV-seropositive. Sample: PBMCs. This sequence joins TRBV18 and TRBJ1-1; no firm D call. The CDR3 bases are TGTGCCAGCTCACCGCGAGAGGATCTCGGATCCAACACTGAAGCTTTCTTT. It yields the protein CASSPREDLGSNTEAFF.